This TCR beta chain was retrieved from a study of a mutant IDH1 vaccine in newly diagnosed glioma. Overall study context: Treated patients were roughly 62% male, roughly 38% female, mean age around 40 years. Previous treatment comprised radiotherapy, temozolomide, or both, mostly both. Study observations and caveats: Among all patients, vaccine-induced immune responses occurred in around 94%.

The V end lost 5 bases, the J end lost 1 base, and 12 bases lay between the germline ends. Germline assignment: CDR1 SGHTA and CDR2 FQGNSA. The CDR3 length is 15 residues. Specified time point: baseline, week 1 (first vaccination visit). The treatment is: pre-vaccination baseline after standard-of-care therapy. Newly diagnosed WHO grade 3 or 4 IDH1-mutant, ATRX-lost astrocytomas were identified in the donors. Worth noting for this clone: The antigen is unknown.

Here immunoSEQ multiplex PCR was the method, and the copy in TCRdb shows in-frame clones only, minus some. Of about 68,000 clones in the sample, approximately 79% were seen once. The clonotype comes from a man aged 50 to 59 with glioma. This chain uses TRBV7-2 with TRBJ1-5, with D possibly matching TRBD1 (5 bases). The sample was PBMCs, taken from a glioma patient treated with radiotherapy, temozolomide or both. The CDR3 nucleotides are TGTGCCAGCAGCACGGGGGAGGGGAGCAATCAGCCCCAGCATTTT. The encoded protein is CASSTGEGSNQPQHF.